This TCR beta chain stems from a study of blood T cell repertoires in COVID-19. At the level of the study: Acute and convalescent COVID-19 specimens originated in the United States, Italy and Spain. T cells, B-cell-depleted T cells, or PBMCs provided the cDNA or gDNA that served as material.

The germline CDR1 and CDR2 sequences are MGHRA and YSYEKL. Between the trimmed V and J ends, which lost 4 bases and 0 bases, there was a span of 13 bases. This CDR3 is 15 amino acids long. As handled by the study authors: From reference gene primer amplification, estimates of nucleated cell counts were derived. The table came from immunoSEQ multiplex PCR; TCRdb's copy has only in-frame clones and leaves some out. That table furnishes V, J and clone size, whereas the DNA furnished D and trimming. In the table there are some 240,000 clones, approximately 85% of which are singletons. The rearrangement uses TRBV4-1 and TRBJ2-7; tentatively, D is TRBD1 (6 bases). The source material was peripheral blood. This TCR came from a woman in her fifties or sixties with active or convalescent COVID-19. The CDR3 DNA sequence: TGCGCCAGCAGCCTTACAGGGAGCACCTCCTACGAGCAGTACTTC. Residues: CASSLTGSTSYEQYF.